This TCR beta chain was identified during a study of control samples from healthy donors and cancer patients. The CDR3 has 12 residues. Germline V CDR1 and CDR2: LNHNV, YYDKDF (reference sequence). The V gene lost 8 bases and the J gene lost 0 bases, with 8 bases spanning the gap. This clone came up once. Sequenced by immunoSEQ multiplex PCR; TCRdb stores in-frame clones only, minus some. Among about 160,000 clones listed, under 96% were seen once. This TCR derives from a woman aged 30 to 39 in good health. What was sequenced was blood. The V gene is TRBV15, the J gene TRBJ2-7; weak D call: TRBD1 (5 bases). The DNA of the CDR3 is TGTGCCACCGGACAAGGCTCCTACGAGCAGTACTTC. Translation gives CATGQGSYEQYF.